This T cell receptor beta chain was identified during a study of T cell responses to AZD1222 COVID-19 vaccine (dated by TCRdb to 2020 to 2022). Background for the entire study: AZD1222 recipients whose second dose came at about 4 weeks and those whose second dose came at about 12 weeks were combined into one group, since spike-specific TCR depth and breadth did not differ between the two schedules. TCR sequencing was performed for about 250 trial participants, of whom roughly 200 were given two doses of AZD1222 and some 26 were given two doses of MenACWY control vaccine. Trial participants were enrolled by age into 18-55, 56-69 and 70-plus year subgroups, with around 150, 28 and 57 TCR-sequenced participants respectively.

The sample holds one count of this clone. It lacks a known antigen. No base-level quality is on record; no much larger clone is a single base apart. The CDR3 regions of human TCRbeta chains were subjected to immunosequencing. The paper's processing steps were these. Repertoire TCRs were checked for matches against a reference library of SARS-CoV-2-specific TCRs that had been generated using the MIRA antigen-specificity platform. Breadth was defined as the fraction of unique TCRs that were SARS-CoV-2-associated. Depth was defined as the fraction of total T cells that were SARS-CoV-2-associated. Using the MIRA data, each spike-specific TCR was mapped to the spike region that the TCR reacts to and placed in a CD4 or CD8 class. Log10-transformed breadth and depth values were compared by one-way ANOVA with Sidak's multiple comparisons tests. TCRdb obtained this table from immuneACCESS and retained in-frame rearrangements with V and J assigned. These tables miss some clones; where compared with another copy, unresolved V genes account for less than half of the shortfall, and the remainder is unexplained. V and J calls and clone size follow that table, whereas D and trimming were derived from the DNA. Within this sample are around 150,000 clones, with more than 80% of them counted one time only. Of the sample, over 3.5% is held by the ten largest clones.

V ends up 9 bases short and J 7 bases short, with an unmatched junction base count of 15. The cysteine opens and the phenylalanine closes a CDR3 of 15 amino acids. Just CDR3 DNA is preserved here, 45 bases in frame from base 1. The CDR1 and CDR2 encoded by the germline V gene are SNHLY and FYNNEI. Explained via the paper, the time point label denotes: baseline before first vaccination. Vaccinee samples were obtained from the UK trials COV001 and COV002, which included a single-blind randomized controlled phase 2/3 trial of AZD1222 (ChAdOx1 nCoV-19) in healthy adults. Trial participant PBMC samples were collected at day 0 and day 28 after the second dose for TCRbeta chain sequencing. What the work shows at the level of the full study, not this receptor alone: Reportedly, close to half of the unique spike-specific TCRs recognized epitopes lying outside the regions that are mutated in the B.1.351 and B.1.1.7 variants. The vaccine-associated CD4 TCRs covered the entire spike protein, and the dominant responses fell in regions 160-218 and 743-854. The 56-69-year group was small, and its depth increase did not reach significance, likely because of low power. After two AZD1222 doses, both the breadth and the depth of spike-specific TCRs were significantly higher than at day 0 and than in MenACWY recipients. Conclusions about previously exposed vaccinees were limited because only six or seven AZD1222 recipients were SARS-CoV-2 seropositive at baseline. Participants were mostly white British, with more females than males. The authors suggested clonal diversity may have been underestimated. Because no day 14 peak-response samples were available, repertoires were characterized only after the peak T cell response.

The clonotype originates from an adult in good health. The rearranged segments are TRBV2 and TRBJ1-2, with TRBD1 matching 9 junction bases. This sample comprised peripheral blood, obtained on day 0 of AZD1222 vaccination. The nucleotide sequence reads TGTGCCAGTAGAGGGAGGGGACAGGGTTATGGTGGCTACACCTTC. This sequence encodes CASRGRGQGYGGYTF.